What follows is one T cell receptor beta chain and its context. The data belong to a study of CD8 T cells in Susac syndrome. CDR3 length: 15 residues. Per germline, CDR1 SGHRS and CDR2 YFSETQ. With 3 bases removed from V and 1 base from J, the gap between germline ends came to 11 bases. Random hexamers were used to reverse transcribe roughly 0.5 to 1 ug of RNA. TCRdb called the immunoSEQ multiplex PCR reads again in MiXCR, with one record for every CDR3 protein. The sample has some 150,000 distinct CDR3 sequences, roughly 94% seen once; the top ten hold about 0.076%. The source of this sequence is a human donor in good health. Sequenced: CD4+ T cells from PBMCs. The chain uses TRBV5-1 and TRBJ1-5; the D gene is possibly TRBD1 (5 bases). CDR3 nucleotide sequence: TGCGCCAGCAGCTCTGGAGCAGGGAGCAATCAGCCCCAGCATTTT. Its protein is CASSSGAGSNQPQHF.